This TCR beta chain is drawn from a study of T cell repertoires in cytomegalovirus infection. Study-wide points: Individuals carrying CMV plus the relevant HLA were identified by cumulative frequency of public TCR beta families.

TCRdb redid the calling of the reads with MiXCR, one entry per CDR3 protein. The table includes approximately 260,000 distinct CDR3 sequences, about 17% detected once. This clonotype was recorded at least ten times. Its specificity is not known. CDR1 is MDHEN and CDR2 is SYDVKM in the germline V gene. Trimming took off 7 bases at V and 2 bases at J, with 20 bases between the two ends. The CDR3 is 16 amino acids. The sample comprised CD8+ T cells from PBMCs. The V gene is TRBV28, the J gene TRBJ2-5; tentatively, D is TRBD1 (6 bases). The sequence derives from a human donor in good health (CMV status not recorded). Some clones in this sample may be carry-over from other donors' samples. The CDR3 bases are TGTGCCAGCACAACCCACAGGGCGGTCCCTCAAGAGACCCAGTACTTC. Translating gives CASTTHRAVPQETQYF.